A selection of T cell receptor beta chains follows, all from one sample in a study of neurological immune-mediated disorders. TCRdb re-derived calls from the 5' RACE reads in MiXCR, one entry per CDR3 protein. The sample has about 62,000 distinct CDR3 sequences, under 5.5% seen once. Source material: PBMCs. The receptors shown here come from a woman aged 50 to 60 with multiple sclerosis. Each CDR3 is given with its conserved first and last residue. Fields, in order: J gene, V gene, clone size, D gene, CDR3 protein, CDR3 DNA. A D gene is named only where the DNA matches it firmly. Not every row has a clone size; where given, it reads once, few, many or a size class.

>TRBJ2-5|TRBV7-3|many|NA
CASSPLGIETQYF
TGTGCCAGCAGCCCATTGGGGATTGAGACCCAGTACTTC
>TRBJ2-7|TRBV5-5|NA|TRBD1
CASSTGTGTGEQYF
TGTGCCAGCAGCACCGGGACAGGCACGGGCGAGCAGTACTTC
>TRBJ2-1|TRBV10-3|once|TRBD2
CAISAAGTRGVFEQFF
TGTGCCATCAGTGCCGCCGGGACTAGAGGGGTGTTTGAGCAGTTCTTC
>TRBJ2-1|TRBV7-2|many|NA
CASHFSGSLTNNEQFF
TGTGCCAGCCACTTCTCCGGGTCCCTAACCAACAATGAGCAGTTCTTC
>TRBJ2-1|TRBV9|many|NA
CASRKGRSDRNYNEQFF
TGTGCCAGCAGGAAAGGAAGGAGCGACCGAAACTACAATGAGCAGTTCTTC
>TRBJ2-5|TRBV12-3/TRBV12-4|many|NA
CATRPSSSSGAQYF
TGTGCCACACGGCCATCCTCGTCTTCTGGGGCCCAGTACTTC
>TRBJ2-2|TRBV7-2|NA|NA
CASTSRRTNTGELFF
TGTGCCAGCACCTCGCGGCGGACGAACACCGGGGAGCTGTTTTTT
>TRBJ1-2|TRBV20-1|few|TRBD1
CSALTGTHGYTF
TGCAGTGCCCTGACAGGGACTCATGGCTACACCTTC
>TRBJ2-5|TRBV6-2/TRBV6-3|few|NA
CASSYYNRQETQYF
TGTGCCAGCAGTTACTATAACAGGCAAGAGACCCAGTACTTC
>TRBJ1-2|TRBV20-1|NA|NA
CSATDRGAGYTF
TGCAGTGCGACCGACAGAGGGGCTGGCTACACCTTC
>TRBJ2-2|TRBV20-1|many|NA
CSASTFRGYAGELFF
TGCAGTGCTAGTACGTTCCGGGGGTATGCCGGGGAGCTGTTTTTT
>TRBJ1-1|TRBV5-1|many|NA
CASSFSGPMNTEAFF
TGCGCCAGCAGCTTCAGTGGACCCATGAACACTGAAGCTTTCTTT
>TRBJ1-6|TRBV4-3|many|NA
CASSQEVRQGSSPLHF
TGCGCCAGCAGCCAAGAGGTTCGGCAGGGGAGTTCACCCCTCCACTTT